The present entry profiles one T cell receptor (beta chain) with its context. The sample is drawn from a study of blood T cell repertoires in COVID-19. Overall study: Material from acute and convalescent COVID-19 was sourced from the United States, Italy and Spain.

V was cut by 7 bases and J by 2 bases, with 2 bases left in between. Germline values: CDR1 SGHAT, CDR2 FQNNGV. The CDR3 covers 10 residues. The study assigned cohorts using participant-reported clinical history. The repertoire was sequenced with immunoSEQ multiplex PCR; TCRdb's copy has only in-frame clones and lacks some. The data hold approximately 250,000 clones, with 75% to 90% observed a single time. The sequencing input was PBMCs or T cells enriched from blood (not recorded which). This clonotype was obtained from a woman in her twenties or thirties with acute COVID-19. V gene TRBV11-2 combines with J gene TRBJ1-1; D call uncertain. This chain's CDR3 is CASTNTEAFF. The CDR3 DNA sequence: TGTGCCAGCACAAACACTGAAGCTTTCTTT. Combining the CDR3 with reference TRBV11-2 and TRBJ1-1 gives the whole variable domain EAGVAQSPRYKIIEKRQSVAFWCNPISGHATLYWYQQILGQGPKLLIQFQNNGVVDDSQLPKDRFSAERLKGVDSTLKIQPAKLEDSAVYLCASTNTEAFFGQGTRLTVV.